These 9 T cell receptor beta chains were all obtained from the same sample, sequenced in a study of T cells after yellow fever vaccination. TCRdb reprocessed the 5' RACE reads via MiXCR and lists one record per CDR3 protein. The sample has about 30,000 distinct CDR3 sequences, roughly 5.9% seen once; the top ten hold roughly 25%. Sequences were derived from PBMCs, either bulk or a sorted T-cell subset (CD4+, CD8+, memory, or dextramer-sorted; not recorded which), sampled on the day of the yellow fever booster vaccination. These receptors originate from a man under 40 who received the YFV17D yellow fever vaccine.

This clonotype showed up many times. The chain couples TRBV20-1 to TRBJ2-1, with 9 bases that match TRBD1. The CDR3 runs to 15 residues. The germline gives CDR1 DFQATT, CDR2 SNEGSKA (reference sequence). J lost 5 bases, V lost 4 bases, and 9 bases had no gene match. CDR3 sequence reads: CSATKGTGNNNEQFF. In DNA form, the CDR3 reads TGCAGTGCTACCAAGGGGACAGGGAACAACAATGAGCAGTTCTTC.

This rearrangement joins TRBV3-1 to TRBJ1-1, with D hard to call. The CDR3 runs 13 residues. V lost 3 bases and J 0 bases, leaving 5 bases between the germline ends. Germline CDR1 and CDR2: LGHDT and YNNKEL (reference sequence). DNA for the CDR3: TGTGCCAGCAGCCAGCTCATGAACACTGAAGCTTTCTTT. This codes for CASSQLMNTEAFF.

The sample holds many counts of this clonotype. This sequence joins TRBV25-1 and TRBJ2-7; possible D gene TRBD2, 5 bases. The CDR3 length is 17 residues. V gave up 3 bases and J gave up 2 bases, with 20 bases separating them. Per germline, CDR1 MGHDK and CDR2 SYGVNS. In nucleotides, the CDR3 is TGTGCCAGCAGTGAGGGATCTCACCGGGATCGGGCCTACGAGCAGTACTTC. Residues: CASSEGSHRDRAYEQYF.

This clonotype occurred once. The CDR3 sequence is CASSLGQWTGELFF. The CDR3 DNA reads as TGTGCCAGTAGTCTGGGACAATGGACCGGGGAGCTGTTTTTT. The V and J genes are TRBV19 and TRBJ2-2, with TRBD1 as a possible D gene (6 bases). Trimming removed 5 bases at V and 5 bases at J, with 12 bases between. This CDR3 comprises 14 residues. The V gene's germline CDR1 is LNHDA and CDR2 SQIVND (reference sequence).

As concerns this clonotype: A much larger clone differs from this one at a single base, so this may be a read error. CDR3: CASSYPQSEQYF. The CDR3 bases are TGTGCCAGCAGTTACCCCCAATCCGAGCAGTACTTC. The chain employs TRBV6-2 or TRBV6-3 and TRBJ2-7, with D unclear. This CDR3 is 12 amino acids long. The germline V gene has CDR1 MNHEY and CDR2 SVGEGT. V shed 2 bases and J shed 6 bases, with 8 bases lying between them.

This clonotype has ten or more counts. The gene calls are TRBV19 and TRBJ1-1; D is uncertain. Per the germline V gene, CDR1 is LNHDA and CDR2 is SQIVND (reference sequence). The length of the CDR3 is 13 residues. V was cut by 5 bases and J by 5 bases, with 12 bases left in between. CDR3: CASSYGVGTEAFF. CDR3 in DNA: TGTGCCAGTAGTTACGGGGTAGGGACTGAAGCTTTCTTT.

V is TRBV27 and J is TRBJ2-7; D is unclear. There are 13 residues in the CDR3. Germline assignment: CDR1 MNHEY and CDR2 SMNVEV (reference sequence). V was pared by 6 bases and J by 2 bases, with 11 bases between. The CDR3 DNA sequence: TGTGCCAGCAGCCGAAGACCGACCTACGAGCAGTACTTC. Translated: CASSRRPTYEQYF.

This rearrangement joins TRBV5-1 to TRBJ1-1; D is perhaps TRBD1 (6 bases). This CDR3 is 14 amino acids long. Germline V gene sequence: CDR1 SGHRS, CDR2 YFSETQ. V shed 0 bases and J shed 6 bases, with 12 bases lying between them. CDR3 region: CASSLVGGGSEAFF. CDR3 nucleotide sequence: TGCGCCAGCAGCTTGGTAGGGGGAGGCTCTGAAGCTTTCTTT. The full variable domain, rest sourced from reference TRBV5-1 and TRBJ1-1, is KAGVTQTPRYLIKTRGQQVTLSCSPISGHRSVSWYQQTPGQGLQFLFEYFSETQRNKGNFPGRFSGRQFSNSRSEMNVSTLELGDSALYLCASSLVGGGSEAFFGQGTRLTVV.

A note on this clonotype: A read error may be the cause here, since a much bigger clone is one base away. The chain carries TRBV7-3 and TRBJ2-2; 8 bases fit TRBD2. Per the germline V gene, CDR1 is SGHTA and CDR2 is FQGTGA. The length of the CDR3 is 15 residues. V shed 5 bases and J 7 bases; nucleotides not matched to a gene: 9. The CDR3: CASSPPGGLRGELFF. The CDR3, as DNA: TGTGCCAGCAGCCCCCCGGGAGGGCTCCGCGGGGAGCTGTTTTTT.